The next 5 T cell receptor beta chains were all read from a single sample in a study of blood T cell repertoires in COVID-19. Profiling relied on immunoSEQ multiplex PCR, and the TCRdb table lists in-frame clones only, not all of them. The sample has 380,000 or so clones, roughly 87% seen once; the top ten hold more than 2%. The sequenced sample was PBMCs or T cells enriched from blood (not recorded which). All receptors derive from a woman aged 40 to 49 with acute COVID-19.

The genes are TRBV4-2 and TRBJ2-3; 10 bases match TRBD2. J was trimmed by 2 bases and V by 0 bases; bases with no gene match: 8. CDR1 and CDR2 (germline): LGHNA, YNFKEQ. The CDR3 covers 18 residues. The CDR3 bases are TGTGCCAGCAGCCAAGATTTCCTAGCGGGGGTGAACACAGATACGCAGTATTTT. It translates to CASSQDFLAGVNTDTQYF.

V and J are TRBV20-1 and TRBJ2-5; D possibly corresponds to TRBD2 (5 bases). V was cut by 3 bases and J by 1 base, with 9 bases left in between. Germline V gene lookup returns CDR1 DFQATT and CDR2 SNEGSKA (reference sequence). This CDR3 spans 13 amino acids. As DNA, the CDR3 is TGCAGTGCTAGTCGGGATGTCCAAGAGACCCAGTACTTC. Translating it yields CSASRDVQETQYF.

The CDR3 coding sequence is TGCGCCAGCAGACGACAGGGGAACGAGCAGTACTTC. Translated, it gives CASRRQGNEQYF. The chain recombines TRBV23-1 with TRBJ2-7, with 8 bases fitting TRBD1. TRBV23-1 is an ORF; its function is uncertain. The CDR3 consists of 12 residues. The V segment lost 6 bases and the J segment 5 bases; nucleotides outside the gene matches: 3.

The genes are TRBV25-1 and TRBJ1-2; D unresolved. This CDR3 spans 14 amino acids. Per the germline V gene, CDR1 is MGHDK and CDR2 is SYGVNS. Trimming cost V 2 bases and J 3 bases, with 10 bases left between them. CDR3 coding DNA: TGTGCCAGCAGTGAAGGCAGGTTGGACTATGGCTACACCTTC. The encoded protein is CASSEGRLDYGYTF.

The chain uses TRBV5-4 and TRBJ1-3; 9 bases match TRBD1. The CDR3 length is 15 residues. The J segment lost 4 bases and the V segment lost 2 bases, leaving 4 bases of the junction unmatched. Germline CDR1 reads SGHNT; CDR2 reads YYREEE (reference sequence). The CDR3 DNA reads TGTGCCAGCAGCTTCATAGGGACAGGGGGAAACACCATATATTTT. Translating it yields CASSFIGTGGNTIYF.